This T cell receptor (beta chain) was captured in a study of blood T cell repertoires in COVID-19. Trimming cost V 7 bases and J 0 bases; bases outside gene matches: 9. The CDR3 consists of 16 residues. Germline CDR1 is LNHDA and CDR2 is SQIVND (reference sequence). Original processing notes: Amplification of reference gene primers provided the estimated nucleated cell counts. Produced via immunoSEQ multiplex PCR; TCRdb's table is partial and in-frame only. That table gives V, J and clone size, and the DNA gave D and trimming. The top ten hold about 2.2% of the sample, which has fewer than 300,000 clones, about nine tenths seen once.

Sequenced: peripheral blood. The chain carries TRBV19 and TRBJ2-1, with 7 nucleotides matching TRBD2. The receptor's source is a woman aged 30 to 39 with COVID-19, enrolled during active disease. In nucleotides, the CDR3 is TGTGCCAGTACCATAGGAGGCGGGAGCTCCTACAATGAGCAGTTCTTC. Translating it yields CASTIGGGSSYNEQFF.